Following are 12 T cell receptor beta chains from one sample sequenced in a study of T cells in women clearing cervical HPV infection. Clones were sequenced by immunoSEQ multiplex PCR, and TCRdb holds only the in-frame ones, with some missing. The sample holds 36,000 or so clones. The sample comprised blood buffy coat. The receptors were gathered from a woman between 18 and 70 years old with a cervical HPV16 infection that either progressed to CIN3+ or cleared (not recorded which).

With regard to this clone: The read finishes 3 residues shy of the CDR3 end, and the germline J gene is used to complete it. The chain couples TRBV5-4 to TRBJ2-1, with TRBD2 identical over 8 bases. V gave up 3 bases and J gave up 8 bases; unmatched junction bases: 10. Germline-derived CDR1 and CDR2 are SGHNT and YYREEE (reference sequence). The CDR3 runs to 15 residues. The CDR3 spells CASSYGTSGTDEQFF. The CDR3 DNA, read in part, is TGTGCCAGCAGCTACGGGACTAGTGGTACCGATGAG.

To note about this clone: The read stops 3 residues short of the end of the CDR3; the missing end is completed from the germline J gene. This sequence joins TRBV10-1 and TRBJ2-4; D unresolved. The length of the CDR3 is 16 residues. The V gene's germline CDR1 is WNHNN and CDR2 SYGVQD (reference sequence). Trimming removed 8 bases from V and 3 bases from J, with 20 bases in between. The CDR3 region is CASYSIPAPVKNIQYF. The part of the CDR3 DNA that was read is TGCGCCAGCTATTCGATTCCCGCTCCAGTCAAAAACATT.

To note about this clone: Read data end 3 residues before the CDR3 end; the end is taken from the germline J gene. The rearrangement links TRBV29-1 to TRBJ1-1; D is perhaps TRBD1 (6 bases). This CDR3 spans 11 amino acids. Germline lookup yields CDR1 SQVTM and CDR2 ANQGSEA. V lost 4 bases to trimming and J lost 4 bases, with 7 bases between them. This CDR3 reads CSVADSTEAFF. CDR3 bases read: TGCAGCGTTGCGGACAGCACTGAA. The variable domain in full, with the rest retrieved from reference TRBV29-1 and TRBJ1-1, is SAVISQKPSRDICQRGTSLTIQCQVDSQVTMMFWYRQQPGQSLTLIATANQGSEATYESGFVIDKFPISRPNLTFSTLTVSNMSPEDSSIYLCSVADSTEAFFGQGTRLTVV.

As to this clone: The missing CDR3 end, 3 residues past where the read stops, is filled in from the germline J gene. The rearrangement joins TRBV7-6 to TRBJ2-1; TRBD1 might be the D (5 bases). CDR3 size: 12 residues. V dropped 5 bases and J dropped 7 bases, with 9 bases sitting between them. Per the germline V gene, CDR1 is SGHVS and CDR2 is FNYEAQ. CDR3 in amino acids: CASSPSGNEQFF. CDR3 DNA (partial): TGTGCCAGCAGCCCTTCAGGGAATGAG.

As for this clone: The sequenced fragment ends 3 residues before the CDR3 boundary, so the rest is inferred from the germline J gene. The chain uses TRBV2 and TRBJ2-3; 10 bases fit TRBD2. The length of the CDR3 is 16 residues. The ends lost 7 bases at V and 3 bases at J; junction bases unmatched: 10. Germline assignment: CDR1 SNHLY and CDR2 FYNNEI. CDR3 residues: CASTQRPSGRTDTQYF. Partial CDR3 DNA: TGTGCCAGCACCCAAAGGCCTAGCGGGAGAACAGATACG.

A remark on this clone: The CDR3 end lies 3 residues beyond the end of the read and is filled in from the germline J gene. V is TRBV2 and J is TRBJ2-1; D gene uncertain. CDR3 length: 14 residues. Germline CDR1 SNHLY, CDR2 FYNNEI. Between the trimmed V and J ends, which lost 3 bases and 1 base, there was a span of 7 bases. Incomplete CDR3 DNA: TGTGCCAGCAGTGACCGAGCTTCCTACAATGAG. This sequence encodes CASSDRASYNE. The whole CDR3 is CASSDRASYNEQFF.

Points on this clone: The junction does not match germline at one end; this may be a read error. Coverage ceases 3 residues before the CDR3 finishes, and the germline J gene fills in the end. The chain carries TRBV4-2 and TRBJ2-3; 10 positions agree with TRBD2. CDR1 and CDR2 from the germline V gene are LGHNA and YNFKEQ. The CDR3 sequence is 17 residues long. This CDR3 is CASSQDSSGRAGDTQYF. CDR3 DNA, as far as it was read: TGCGCCAGCAGCCAAGATTCCAGCGGGAGGGCCGGGGATACG.

As for this clone: The read falls 3 residues short of the CDR3 end, and the missing part is taken from the germline J gene. The chain recombines TRBV30 with TRBJ2-5, with 14 bases identical to TRBD2. This CDR3 comprises 16 residues. With 2 bases clipped from V and 7 bases from J, the junction kept 9 bases outside the gene matches. In germline, CDR1 is GTSNPN, CDR2 SVGIG (reference sequence). The CDR3 is CAWSHPGLAGEATQYF. The sequenced part of the CDR3 DNA is TGTGCCTGGAGTCACCCGGGACTAGCGGGAGAGGCGACC.

Remarks on this clone: The read ends 3 residues before the CDR3 terminus; that terminus is restored from the germline J gene. The rearrangement links TRBV5-1 to TRBJ1-1, with D maybe TRBD1 (5 bases). Germline loops: CDR1 SGHRS, CDR2 YFSETQ. Trimming removed 4 bases from V and 0 bases from J, with 13 bases in between. The CDR3 runs to 15 residues. The CDR3 DNA, read in part, is TGCGCCAGCAGCCCGACAGAACGAATGAACACTGAA. Protein sequence: CASSPTERMNTE. The whole CDR3 protein is CASSPTERMNTEAFF.

Turning to this clone: The read falls 3 residues short of the CDR3 end, and the missing part is taken from the germline J gene. V and J are TRBV23-1 and TRBJ2-1; D might be TRBD1 (6 bases). TRBV23-1 is an ORF, and what it does is uncertain. This CDR3 is 16 amino acids long. The V end was cut by 0 bases, the J end by 7 bases, with 16 bases between. CDR3 protein: CASSQSIQGQGNEQFF. CDR3 bases read: TGCGCCAGCAGTCAATCTATCCAGGGGCAAGGGAATGAG.

A note on this clone: The CDR3 end falls 3 residues outside the read, so it is completed with the germline J gene. This chain connects TRBV9 to TRBJ1-6; no definite D call. V was cut by 1 base and J by 6 bases, with 11 bases left in between. Germline CDR1 SGDLS, CDR2 YYNGEE. The CDR3 is made up of 15 amino acids. The CDR3 reads CASSVTQAGNSPLHF. CDR3 DNA, as far as it was read: TGTGCCAGCAGCGTAACCCAGGCGGGTAATTCACCC.

Turning to this clone: Germline and junction disagree at one end, which may indicate a read error. The same CDR3 is also encoded by other DNA sequences in this sample. CDR3: CASSVGQDYGNTIYF. The CDR3 bases that were read are TGTGCCAGCAGCGTAGGACAGGATTACGGAAACACA. The chain carries TRBV7-2 and TRBJ1-3; 7 bases line up with TRBD1. The sequence runs out 3 residues before the end of the CDR3; the remainder is reconstructed from the germline J gene. Germline CDR1 and CDR2: SGHTA and FQGNSA. This CDR3 comprises 15 residues.